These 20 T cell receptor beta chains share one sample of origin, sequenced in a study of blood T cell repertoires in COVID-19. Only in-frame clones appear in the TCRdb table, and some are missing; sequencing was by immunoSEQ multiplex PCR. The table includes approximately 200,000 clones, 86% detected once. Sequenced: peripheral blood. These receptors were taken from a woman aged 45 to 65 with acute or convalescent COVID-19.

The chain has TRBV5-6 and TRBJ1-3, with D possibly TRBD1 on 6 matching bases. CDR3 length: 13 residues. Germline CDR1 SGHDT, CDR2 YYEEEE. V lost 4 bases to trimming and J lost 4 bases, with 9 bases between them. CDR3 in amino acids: CASSPQGGNTIYF. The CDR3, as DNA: TGTGCCAGCAGCCCACAGGGAGGAAACACCATATATTTT. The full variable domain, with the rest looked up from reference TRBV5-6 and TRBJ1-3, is DAGVTQSPTHLIKTRGQQVTLRCSPKSGHDTVSWYQQALGQGPQFIFQYYEEEERQRGNFPDRFSGHQFPNYSSELNVNALLLGDSALYLCASSPQGGNTIYFGEGSWLTVV.

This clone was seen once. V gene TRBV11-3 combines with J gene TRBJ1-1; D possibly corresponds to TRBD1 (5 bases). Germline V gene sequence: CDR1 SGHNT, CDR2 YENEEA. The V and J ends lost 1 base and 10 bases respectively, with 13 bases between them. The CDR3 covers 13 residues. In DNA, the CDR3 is TGTGCCAGCAGCTTAGGACCCCTCGGGGGAGCTTTCTTT. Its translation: CASSLGPLGGAFF.

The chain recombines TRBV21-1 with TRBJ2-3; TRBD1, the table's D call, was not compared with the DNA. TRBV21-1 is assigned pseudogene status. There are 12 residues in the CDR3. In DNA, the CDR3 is TGTGCCAGCAGCATCCGGACAGCTACGCAGTATTTT. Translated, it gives CASSIRTATQYF.

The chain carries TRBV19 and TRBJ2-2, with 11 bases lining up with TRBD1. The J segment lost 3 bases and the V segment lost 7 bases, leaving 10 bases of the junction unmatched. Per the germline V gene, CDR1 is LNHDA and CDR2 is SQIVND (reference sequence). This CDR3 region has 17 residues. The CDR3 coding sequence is TGTGCCAGTAAAGGACAGGGGGCTCTAGCGTACACCGGGGAGCTGTTTTTT. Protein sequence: CASKGQGALAYTGELFF.

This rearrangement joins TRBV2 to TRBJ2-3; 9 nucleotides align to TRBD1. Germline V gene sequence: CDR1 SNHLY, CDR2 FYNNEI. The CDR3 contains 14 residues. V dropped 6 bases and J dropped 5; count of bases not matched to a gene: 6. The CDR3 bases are TGTGCCAGCAGCCCGGACAGGGGAGTAGATACGCAGTATTTT. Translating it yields CASSPDRGVDTQYF. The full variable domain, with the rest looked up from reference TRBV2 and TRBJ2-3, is EPEVTQTPSHQVTQMGQEVILRCVPISNHLYFYWYRQILGQKVEFLVSFYNNEISEKSEIFDDQFSVERPDGSNFTLKIRSTKLEDSAMYFCASSPDRGVDTQYFGPGTRLTVL.

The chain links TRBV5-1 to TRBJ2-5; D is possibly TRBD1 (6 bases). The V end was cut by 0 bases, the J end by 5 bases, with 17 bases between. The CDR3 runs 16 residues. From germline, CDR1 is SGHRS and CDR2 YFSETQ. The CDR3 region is CASSLVPTGLGETQYF. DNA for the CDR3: TGCGCCAGCAGCTTGGTCCCAACAGGGCTCGGGGAGACCCAGTACTTC.

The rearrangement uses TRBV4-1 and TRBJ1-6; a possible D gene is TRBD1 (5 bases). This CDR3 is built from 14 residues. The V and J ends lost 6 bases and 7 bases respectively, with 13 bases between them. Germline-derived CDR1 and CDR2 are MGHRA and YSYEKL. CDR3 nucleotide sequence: TGCGCCAGCAGTGGGGGTAGCGGAAATTCACCCCTCCACTTT. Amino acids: CASSGGSGNSPLHF.

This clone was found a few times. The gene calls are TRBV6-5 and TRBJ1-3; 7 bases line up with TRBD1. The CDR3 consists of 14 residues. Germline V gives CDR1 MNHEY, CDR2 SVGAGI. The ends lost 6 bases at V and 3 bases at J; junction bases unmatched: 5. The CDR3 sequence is CASRDRAYGNTIYF. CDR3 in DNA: TGTGCCAGCAGAGACAGGGCGTATGGAAACACCATATATTTT.

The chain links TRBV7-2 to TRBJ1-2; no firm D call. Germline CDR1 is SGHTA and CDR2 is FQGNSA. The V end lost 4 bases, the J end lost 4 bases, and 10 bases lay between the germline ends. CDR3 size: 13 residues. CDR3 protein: CASSSSGGYGYTF. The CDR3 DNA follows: TGTGCCAGCAGCTCCTCGGGTGGCTATGGCTACACCTTC.

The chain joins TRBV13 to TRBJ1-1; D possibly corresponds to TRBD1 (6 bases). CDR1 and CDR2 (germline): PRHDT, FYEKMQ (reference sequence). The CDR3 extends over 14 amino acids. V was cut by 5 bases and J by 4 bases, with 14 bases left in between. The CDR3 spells CASSRNGQTTEAFF. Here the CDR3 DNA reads TGTGCCAGCAGCCGGAACGGACAGACCACTGAAGCTTTCTTT.

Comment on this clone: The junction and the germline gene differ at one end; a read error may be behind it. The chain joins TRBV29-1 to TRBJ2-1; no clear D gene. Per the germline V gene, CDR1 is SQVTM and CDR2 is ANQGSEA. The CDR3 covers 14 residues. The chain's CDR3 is CSVAPLVSYNERFF. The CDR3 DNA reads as TGCAGCGTGGCCCCCCTCGTCTCCTACAATGAGCGGTTCTTC.

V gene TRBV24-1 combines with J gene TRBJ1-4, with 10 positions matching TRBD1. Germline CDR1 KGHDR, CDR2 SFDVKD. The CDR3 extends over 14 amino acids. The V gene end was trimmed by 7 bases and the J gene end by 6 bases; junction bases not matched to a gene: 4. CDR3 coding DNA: TGTGCCACCAGCTCGGGGACAGGGGATGAAAAACTGTTTTTT. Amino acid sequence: CATSSGTGDEKLFF.

CDR3 in amino acids: CASTPNSLYGYTF. The CDR3 coding sequence is TGTGCCAGCACCCCAAACAGCCTCTATGGCTACACCTTC. This chain joins TRBV6-2 or TRBV6-3 and TRBJ1-2; D is unclear. The length of the CDR3 is 13 residues. Germline assignment: CDR1 MNHEY and CDR2 SVGEGT. V dropped 7 bases and J dropped 4 bases, with 13 bases sitting between them.

CDR3 amino acids: CASSQVERETEQYF. As DNA, the CDR3 is TGTGCCAGCAGCCAAGTGGAGCGGGAGACCGAGCAGTACTTC. V and J are TRBV3-1 (or the pseudogene TRBV3-2) and TRBJ2-7; 8 positions agree with TRBD2. The CDR3 has 14 amino acids. Losses at the gene ends were 1 base for V and 6 bases for J; bases not matched to a gene: 5. Germline lookup yields CDR1 LGHDT and CDR2 YNNKEL (reference sequence).

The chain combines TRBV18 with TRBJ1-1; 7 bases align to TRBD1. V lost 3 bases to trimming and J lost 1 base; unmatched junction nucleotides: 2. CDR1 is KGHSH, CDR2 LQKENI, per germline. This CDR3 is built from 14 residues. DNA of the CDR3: TGTGCCAGCTCACCGACAGGGACGAACACTGAAGCTTTCTTT. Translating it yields CASSPTGTNTEAFF. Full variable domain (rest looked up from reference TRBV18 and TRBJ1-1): NAGVMQNPRHLVRRRGQEARLRCSPMKGHSHVYWYRQLPEEGLKFMVYLQKENIIDESGMPKERFSAEFPKEGPSILRIQQVVRGDSAAYFCASSPTGTNTEAFFGQGTRLTVV.

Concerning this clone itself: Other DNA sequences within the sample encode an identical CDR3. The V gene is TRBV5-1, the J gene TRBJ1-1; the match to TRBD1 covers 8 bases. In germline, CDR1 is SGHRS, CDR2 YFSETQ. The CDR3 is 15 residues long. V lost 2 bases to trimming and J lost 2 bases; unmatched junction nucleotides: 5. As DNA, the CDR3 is TGCGCCAGCAGCTTAAGCGGGACAGGAAACACTGAAGCTTTCTTT. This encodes CASSLSGTGNTEAFF.

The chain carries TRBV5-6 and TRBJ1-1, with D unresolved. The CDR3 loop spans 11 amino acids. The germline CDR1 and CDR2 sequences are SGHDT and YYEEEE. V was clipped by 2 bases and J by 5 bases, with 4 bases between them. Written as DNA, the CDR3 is TGTGCCAGCAGCTTTTCGACTGAAGCTTTCTTT. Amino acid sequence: CASSFSTEAFF.

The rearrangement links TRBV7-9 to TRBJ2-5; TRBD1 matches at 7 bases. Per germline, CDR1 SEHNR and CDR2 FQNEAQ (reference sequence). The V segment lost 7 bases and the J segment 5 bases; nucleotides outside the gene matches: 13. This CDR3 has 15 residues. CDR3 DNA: TGTGCCAGCACCATACTACCAACAGGGGTGGAGACCCAGTACTTC. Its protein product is CASTILPTGVETQYF.

The CDR3 loop reads CASSYPDRGYWTQYF. In nucleotides, the CDR3 is TGTGCCAGCAGTTACCCGGACAGGGGGTATTGGACCCAGTACTTC. V and J are TRBV6-2 or TRBV6-3 and TRBJ2-5; 10 bases agree with TRBD1. The CDR3 contains 15 residues. Trimming took 2 bases from V and 7 from J; bases not matched to a gene: 7. The germline V gene has CDR1 MNHEY and CDR2 SVGEGT.

CDR3 loop: CASSRGGAGVNTEAFF. CDR3 DNA: TGTGCCAGCAGTCGCGGGGGGGCGGGGGTGAACACTGAAGCTTTCTTT. The V and J genes are TRBV27 and TRBJ1-1, with D perhaps matching TRBD1 (6 bases). V was clipped by 5 bases and J by 0 bases, with 16 bases between them. CDR1 and CDR2 from the germline V gene are MNHEY and SMNVEV (reference sequence). The length of the CDR3 is 16 residues.